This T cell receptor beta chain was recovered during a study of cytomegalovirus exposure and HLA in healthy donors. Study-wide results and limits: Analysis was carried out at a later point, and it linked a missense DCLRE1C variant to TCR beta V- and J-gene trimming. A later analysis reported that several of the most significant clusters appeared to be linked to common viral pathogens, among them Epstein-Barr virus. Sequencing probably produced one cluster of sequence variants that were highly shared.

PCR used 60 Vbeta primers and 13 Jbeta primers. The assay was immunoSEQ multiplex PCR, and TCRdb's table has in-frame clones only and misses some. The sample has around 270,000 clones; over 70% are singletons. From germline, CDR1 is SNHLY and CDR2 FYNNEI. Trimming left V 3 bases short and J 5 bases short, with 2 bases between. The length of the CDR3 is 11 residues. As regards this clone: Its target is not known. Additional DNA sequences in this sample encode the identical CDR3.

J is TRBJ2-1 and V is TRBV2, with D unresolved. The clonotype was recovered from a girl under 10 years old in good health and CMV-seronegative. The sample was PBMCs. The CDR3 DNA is TGTGCCAGCAGTGACAACAATGAGCAGTTCTTC. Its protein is CASSDNNEQFF.